This entry features one T cell receptor beta chain sequence. This record comes from a study of control samples from healthy donors and cancer patients. Data came from immunoSEQ multiplex PCR; TCRdb stores just in-frame clones and leaves some out. The repertoire includes 150,000 or so clones, about 94% of them detected once, and over 12% sits in the top ten. Germline V gene sequence: CDR1 SGHRS, CDR2 YFSETQ. The CDR3 contains 13 residues. Trimming took off 4 bases at V and 11 bases at J, with 18 bases between the two ends. Material for sequencing was PBMCs. The receptor's source is a man in his sixties with colorectal cancer. The chain is built from TRBV5-1 and TRBJ1-1; D perhaps matches TRBD1 (6 bases). CDR3 sequence (DNA): TGCGCCAGCAGCCCACGGGAGGGACAAGAGGCTTTCTTT. Its translation: CASSPREGQEAFF.